The 7 T cell receptor beta chains in this list originate from one sample, sequenced in a study of monozygotic twins with inflammatory bowel disease. TCRdb reprocessed the 5' RACE reads; each CDR3 protein has one entry and no DNA is given. This listing includes 300,000 to 350,000 distinct CDR3 sequences. The specimen was blood. Receptor source: a human donor with ulcerative colitis or Crohn's disease, or a healthy co-twin of an affected twin (not recorded which).

The rearrangement joins TRBV20-1 to TRBJ2-2. The V gene's germline CDR1 is DFQATT and CDR2 SNEGSKA (reference sequence). The length of the CDR3 is 16 residues. The chain's CDR3 is CSARDLLGPFPGELFF.

The chain is built from TRBV28 and TRBJ2-7; TCRdb picks TRBD1, but there is no DNA to check that call. CDR1 MDHEN and CDR2 SYDVKM come from the germline V gene. CDR3 length equals 15 residues. The CDR3 reads CASSLGGQGDYEQYF. Based on the CDR3 plus reference TRBV28 and TRBJ2-7, the full variable domain is DVKVTQSSRYLVKRTGEKVFLECVQDMDHENMFWYRQDPGLGLRLIYFSYDVKMKEKGDIPEGYSVSREKKERFSLILESASTNQTSMYLCASSLGGQGDYEQYFGPGTRLTVT.

The chain recombines TRBV20-1 with TRBJ2-1; TCRdb's D call of TRBD1 is untestable without DNA. Germline-derived CDR1 and CDR2 are DFQATT and SNEGSKA (reference sequence). This CDR3 has 15 residues. CDR3 residues: CSAKPGQGQWNEQFF.

This chain joins TRBV29-1 and TRBJ2-3. The CDR3 has 12 amino acids. The germline V gene encodes CDR1 SQVTM and CDR2 ANQGSEA. The CDR3 protein is CSVRRDADTQYF.

The rearrangement links TRBV20-1 to TRBJ1-4; TCRdb returns TRBD1, unconfirmable since there is no DNA. Germline CDR1 is DFQATT and CDR2 is SNEGSKA (reference sequence). The CDR3 loop spans 14 amino acids. The CDR3 reads CSASQGIRNEKLFF.

The J gene is TRBJ2-2, the V gene TRBV3-1. This CDR3 has 12 residues. Germline V CDR1 and CDR2: LGHDT, YNNKEL (reference sequence). CDR3 residues: CASSQFTGELFF.

The V and J genes are TRBV30 and TRBJ2-2. CDR1 GTSNPN and CDR2 SVGIG come from the germline V gene (reference sequence). The CDR3 has 12 residues. This CDR3 is CAWSSSTGELFF.